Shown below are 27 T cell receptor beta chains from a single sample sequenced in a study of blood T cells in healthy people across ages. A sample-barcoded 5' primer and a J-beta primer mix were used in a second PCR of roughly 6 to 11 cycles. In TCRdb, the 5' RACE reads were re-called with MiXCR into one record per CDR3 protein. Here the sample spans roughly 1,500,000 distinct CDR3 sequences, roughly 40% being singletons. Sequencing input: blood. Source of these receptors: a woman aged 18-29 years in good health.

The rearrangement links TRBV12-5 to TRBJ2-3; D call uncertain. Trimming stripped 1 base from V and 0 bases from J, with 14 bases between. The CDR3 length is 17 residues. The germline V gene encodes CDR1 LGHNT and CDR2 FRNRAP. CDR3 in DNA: TGTGCTAGTGGTTTGGACCTAGTCCCTGCAAGCACAGATACGCAGTATTTT. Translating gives CASGLDLVPASTDTQYF.

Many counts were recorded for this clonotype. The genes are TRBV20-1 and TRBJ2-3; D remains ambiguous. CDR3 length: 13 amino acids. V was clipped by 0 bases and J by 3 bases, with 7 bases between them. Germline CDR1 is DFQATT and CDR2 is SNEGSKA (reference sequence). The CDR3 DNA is TGCAGTGCTAGAGATCCCATTACAGATACGCAGTATTTT. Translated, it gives CSARDPITDTQYF.

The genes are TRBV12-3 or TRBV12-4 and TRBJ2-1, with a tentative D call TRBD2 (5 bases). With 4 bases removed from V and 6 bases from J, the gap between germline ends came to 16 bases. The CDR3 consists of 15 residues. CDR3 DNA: TGTGCCAGCAGTTCCTTCACTAGTTTAGGCAATGAGCAGTTCTTC. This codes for CASSSFTSLGNEQFF.

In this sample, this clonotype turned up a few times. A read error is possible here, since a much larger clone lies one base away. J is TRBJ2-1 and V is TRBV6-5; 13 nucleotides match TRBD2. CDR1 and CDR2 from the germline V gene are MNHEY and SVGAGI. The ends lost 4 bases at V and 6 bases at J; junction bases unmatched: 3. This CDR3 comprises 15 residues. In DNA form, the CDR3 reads TGTGCCAGCAGTTCCGGGACTAGCGGGGCCAATGAGCAGTTCTTC. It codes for CASSSGTSGANEQFF.

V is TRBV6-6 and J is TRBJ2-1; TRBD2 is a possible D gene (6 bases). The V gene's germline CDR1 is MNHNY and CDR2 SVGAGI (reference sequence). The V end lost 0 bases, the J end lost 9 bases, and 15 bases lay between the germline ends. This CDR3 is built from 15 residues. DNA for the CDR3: TGTGCCAGCAGTTACTCCTGGGAGGCTATGGGTGAGCAGTTCTTC. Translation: CASSYSWEAMGEQFF.

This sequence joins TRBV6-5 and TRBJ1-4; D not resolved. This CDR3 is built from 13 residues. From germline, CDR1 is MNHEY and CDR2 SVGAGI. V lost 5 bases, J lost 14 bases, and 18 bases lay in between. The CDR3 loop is CASSQATGEWLFF. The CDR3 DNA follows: TGTGCCAGCAGTCAGGCGACCGGGGAATGGCTGTTTTTT.

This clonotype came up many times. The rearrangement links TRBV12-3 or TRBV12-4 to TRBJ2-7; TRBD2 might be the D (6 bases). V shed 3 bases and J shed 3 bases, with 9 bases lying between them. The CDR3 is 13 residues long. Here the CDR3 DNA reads TGTGCCAGCAGTTTGGGGGGTTTCTACGAGCAGTACTTC. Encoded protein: CASSLGGFYEQYF.

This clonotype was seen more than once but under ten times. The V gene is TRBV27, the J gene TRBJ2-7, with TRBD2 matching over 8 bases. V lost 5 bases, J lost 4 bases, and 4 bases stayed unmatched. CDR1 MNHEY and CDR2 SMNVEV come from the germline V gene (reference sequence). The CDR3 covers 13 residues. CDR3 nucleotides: TGTGCCAGCAGTGCCGGGACTAGATACGAGCAGTACTTC. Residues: CASSAGTRYEQYF.

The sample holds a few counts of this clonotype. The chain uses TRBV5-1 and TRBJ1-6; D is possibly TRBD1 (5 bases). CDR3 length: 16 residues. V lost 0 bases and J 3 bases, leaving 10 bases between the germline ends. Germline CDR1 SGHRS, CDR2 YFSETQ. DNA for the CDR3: TGCGCCAGCAGCTTGGGATGGGGCGACTATAATTCACCCCTCCACTTT. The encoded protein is CASSLGWGDYNSPLHF.

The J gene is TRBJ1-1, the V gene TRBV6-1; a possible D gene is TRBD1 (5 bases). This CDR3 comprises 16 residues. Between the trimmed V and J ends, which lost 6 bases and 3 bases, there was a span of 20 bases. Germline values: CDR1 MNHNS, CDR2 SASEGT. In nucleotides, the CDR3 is TGTGCCAGCAGCCCCTCAGCCGGACAAATGGACACTGAAGCTTTCTTT. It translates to CASSPSAGQMDTEAFF.

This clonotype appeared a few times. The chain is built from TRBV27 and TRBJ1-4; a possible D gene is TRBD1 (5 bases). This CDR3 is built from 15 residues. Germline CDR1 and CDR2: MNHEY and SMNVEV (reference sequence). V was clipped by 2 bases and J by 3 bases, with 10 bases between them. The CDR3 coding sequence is TGTGCCAGCAGTTTAATCCCAGGGTCTAATGAAAAACTGTTTTTT. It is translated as CASSLIPGSNEKLFF.

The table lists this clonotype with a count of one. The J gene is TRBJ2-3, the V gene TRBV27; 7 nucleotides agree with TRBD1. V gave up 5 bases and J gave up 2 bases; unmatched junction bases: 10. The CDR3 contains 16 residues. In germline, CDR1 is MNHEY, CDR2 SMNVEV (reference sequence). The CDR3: CASSPTTGMITDTQYF. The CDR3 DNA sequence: TGTGCCAGCAGTCCGACGACAGGGATGATCACAGATACGCAGTATTTT.

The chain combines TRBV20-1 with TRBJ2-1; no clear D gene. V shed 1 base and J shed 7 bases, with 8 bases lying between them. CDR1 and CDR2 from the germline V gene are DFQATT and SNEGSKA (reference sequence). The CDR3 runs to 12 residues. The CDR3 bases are TGCAGTGCTAGAGCCTACCTAAATGAGCAGTTCTTC. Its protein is CSARAYLNEQFF.

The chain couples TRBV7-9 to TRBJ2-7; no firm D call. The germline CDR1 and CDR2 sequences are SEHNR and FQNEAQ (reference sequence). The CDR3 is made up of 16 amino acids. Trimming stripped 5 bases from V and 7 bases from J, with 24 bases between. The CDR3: CASSPPGTTTDNEQYF. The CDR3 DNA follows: TGTGCCAGCAGCCCACCGGGCACGACAACTGACAATGAGCAGTACTTC.

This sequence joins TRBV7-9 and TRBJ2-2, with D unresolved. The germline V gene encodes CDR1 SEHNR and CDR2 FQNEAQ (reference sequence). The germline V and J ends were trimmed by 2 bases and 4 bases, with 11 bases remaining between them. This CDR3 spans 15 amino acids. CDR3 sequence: CASSLRNSITGELFF. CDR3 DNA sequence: TGTGCCAGCAGCTTACGAAACTCAATCACCGGGGAGCTGTTTTTT.

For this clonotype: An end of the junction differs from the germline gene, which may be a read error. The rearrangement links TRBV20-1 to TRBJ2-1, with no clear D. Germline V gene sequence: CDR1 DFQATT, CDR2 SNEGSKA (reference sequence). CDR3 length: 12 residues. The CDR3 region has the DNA TGCAGGGCTAGAGGCCCCCAAAGGGAGCAGTTCTTC. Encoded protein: CRARGPQREQFF.

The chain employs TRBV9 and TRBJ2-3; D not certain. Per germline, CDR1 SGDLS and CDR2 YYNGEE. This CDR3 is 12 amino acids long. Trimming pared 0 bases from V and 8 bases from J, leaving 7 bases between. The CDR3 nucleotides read TGTGCCAGCAGCGTAGGCACGCGTACGCAGTATTTT. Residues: CASSVGTRTQYF.

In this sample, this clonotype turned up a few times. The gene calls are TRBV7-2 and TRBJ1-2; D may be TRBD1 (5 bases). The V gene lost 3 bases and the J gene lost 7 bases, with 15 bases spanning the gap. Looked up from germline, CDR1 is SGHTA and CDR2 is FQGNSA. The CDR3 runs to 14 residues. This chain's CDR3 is CASSFLRGLGGYTF. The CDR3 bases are TGTGCCAGCAGCTTCCTCCGGGGGTTAGGTGGCTACACCTTC.

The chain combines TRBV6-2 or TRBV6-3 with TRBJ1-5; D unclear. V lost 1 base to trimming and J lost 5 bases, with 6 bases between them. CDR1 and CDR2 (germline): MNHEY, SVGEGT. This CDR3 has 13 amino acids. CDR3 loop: CASSYYLDQPQHF. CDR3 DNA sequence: TGTGCCAGCAGTTACTATTTGGATCAGCCCCAGCATTTT.

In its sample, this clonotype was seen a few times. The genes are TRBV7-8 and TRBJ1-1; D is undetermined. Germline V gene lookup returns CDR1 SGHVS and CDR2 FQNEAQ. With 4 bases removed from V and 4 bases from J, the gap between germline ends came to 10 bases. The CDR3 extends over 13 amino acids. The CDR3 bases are TGTGCCAGCAGCTCCCGGGTTGGCACTGAAGCTTTCTTT. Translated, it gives CASSSRVGTEAFF.

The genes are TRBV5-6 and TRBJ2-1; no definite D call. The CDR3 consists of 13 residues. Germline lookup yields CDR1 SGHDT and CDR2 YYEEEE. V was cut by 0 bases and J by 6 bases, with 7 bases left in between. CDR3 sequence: CASSLVQTNEQFF. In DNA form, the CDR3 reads TGTGCCAGCAGCTTGGTACAGACCAATGAGCAGTTCTTC.

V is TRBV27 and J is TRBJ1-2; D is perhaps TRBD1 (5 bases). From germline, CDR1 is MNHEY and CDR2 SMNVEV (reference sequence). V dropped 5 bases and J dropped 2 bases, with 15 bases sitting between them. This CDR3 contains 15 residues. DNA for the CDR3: TGTGCCAGCAGTCAGGGTCCCGAGGGGAACTATGGCTACACCTTC. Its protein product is CASSQGPEGNYGYTF.

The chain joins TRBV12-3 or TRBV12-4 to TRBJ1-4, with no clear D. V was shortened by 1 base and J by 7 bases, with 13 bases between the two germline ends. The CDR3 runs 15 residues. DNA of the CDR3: TGTGCCAGCAGTTTAGTGGGGTTAAGAAGTGAAAAACTGTTTTTT. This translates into CASSLVGLRSEKLFF.

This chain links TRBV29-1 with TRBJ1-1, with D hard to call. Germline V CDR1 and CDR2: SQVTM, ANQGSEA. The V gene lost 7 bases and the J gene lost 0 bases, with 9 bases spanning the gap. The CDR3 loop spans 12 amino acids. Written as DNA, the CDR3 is TGCAGCGGTGGGAAATTGAACACTGAAGCTTTCTTT. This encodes CSGGKLNTEAFF.

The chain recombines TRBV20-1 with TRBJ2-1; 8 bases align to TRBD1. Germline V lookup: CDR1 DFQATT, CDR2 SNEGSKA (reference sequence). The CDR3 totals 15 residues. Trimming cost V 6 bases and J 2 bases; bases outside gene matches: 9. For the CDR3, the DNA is TGCAGTGCGTCCGCCGGGACAGGTGCCTACAATGAGCAGTTCTTC. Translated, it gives CSASAGTGAYNEQFF.

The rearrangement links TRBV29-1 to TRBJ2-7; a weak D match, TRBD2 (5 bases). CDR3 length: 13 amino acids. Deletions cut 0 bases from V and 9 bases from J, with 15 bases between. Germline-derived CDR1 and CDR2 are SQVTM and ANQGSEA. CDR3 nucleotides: TGCAGCGTTGAAGATTCTAAGTTCGAGGGGCAGTACTTC. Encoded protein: CSVEDSKFEGQYF.

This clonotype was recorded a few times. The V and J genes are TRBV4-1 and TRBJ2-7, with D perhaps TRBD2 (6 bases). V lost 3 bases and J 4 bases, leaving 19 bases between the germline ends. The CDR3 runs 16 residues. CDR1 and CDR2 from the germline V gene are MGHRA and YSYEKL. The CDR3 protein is CASSQIPRDSFYEQYF. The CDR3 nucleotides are TGCGCCAGCAGCCAGATACCCCGGGACTCCTTTTACGAGCAGTACTTC.